These 16 T cell receptor beta chains were sequenced from one sample in a study of OX40 agonist ivuxolimab in advanced cancers. Clones were read by immunoSEQ multiplex PCR, and TCRdb kept only the in-frame ones, dropping some. Counted here are approximately 45,000 clones, 88% occurring once; the ten biggest clones make up roughly 8.1%. Here the sequenced sample was CD4+ or CD8+ T cells sorted from blood, taken in a trial of the OX40 agonist ivuxolimab. All receptors come from an adult with an advanced solid tumor such as melanoma, head and neck, liver or kidney cancer.

V gene TRBV4-3 combines with J gene TRBJ1-2, with a possible D match to TRBD1 (6 bases). The ends were cut back, 3 bases at V and 0 bases at J, with 17 bases in the middle. The CDR3 totals 17 residues. Germline V gene lookup returns CDR1 LGHNA and CDR2 YSLEER. The CDR3 DNA follows: TGCGCCAGCAGCCACACCTTGTCAGACAGGACTAACTATGGCTACACCTTC. Its protein product is CASSHTLSDRTNYGYTF.

This rearrangement joins TRBV7-2 to TRBJ2-2, with D possibly TRBD2 on 5 matching bases. Germline CDR1 and CDR2: SGHTA and FQGNSA. There are 13 residues in the CDR3. V was clipped by 3 bases and J by 6 bases, with 8 bases between them. CDR3 region: CASSLPGAGELFF. Here the CDR3 DNA reads TGTGCCAGCAGCTTGCCCGGGGCCGGGGAGCTGTTTTTT.

This CDR3 is CASTLAGGTYEQYF. As DNA, the CDR3 is TGTGCCAGCACACTAGCGGGAGGTACCTACGAGCAGTACTTC. J is TRBJ2-7 and V is TRBV6-5; 12 nucleotides align to TRBD2. This CDR3 is built from 14 residues. After removal of 7 bases from V and 2 bases from J, the junction contained 3 bases not matched to a gene. Germline V CDR1 and CDR2: MNHEY, SVGAGI.

This clone showed up just once. The chain recombines TRBV19 with TRBJ2-3; D not certain. This CDR3 is 13 amino acids long. With 5 bases removed from V and 5 bases from J, the gap between germline ends came to 11 bases. Germline CDR1 LNHDA, CDR2 SQIVND (reference sequence). This chain's CDR3 is CASSVSSLDTQYF. Written as DNA, the CDR3 is TGTGCCAGTAGTGTTAGTAGTTTAGATACGCAGTATTTT.

The V call is TRBV2, the J call TRBJ2-5, with TRBD2 as a possible D gene (5 bases). The CDR3 extends over 15 amino acids. V lost 6 bases and J 5 bases, leaving 19 bases between the germline ends. Germline lookup yields CDR1 SNHLY and CDR2 FYNNEI. DNA for the CDR3: TGTGCCAGCAGGGGAGACTCTACGGGGTCGGAGACCCAGTACTTC. It yields the protein CASRGDSTGSETQYF.

This rearrangement joins TRBV7-8 to TRBJ2-7, with TRBD2 matching over 7 bases. From germline, CDR1 is SGHVS and CDR2 FQNEAQ. This CDR3 is 14 amino acids long. V was pared by 2 bases and J by 3 bases, with 4 bases of the junction left unmatched. DNA for the CDR3: TGTGCCAGCAGCTTAATGAGGACTAGCTACGAGCAGTACTTC. This codes for CASSLMRTSYEQYF.

The chain links TRBV5-5 to TRBJ1-2, with TRBD1 identical over 7 bases. Germline V gene lookup returns CDR1 SGHKS and CDR2 YYEKEE (reference sequence). J was trimmed by 8 bases and V by 4 bases; bases with no gene match: 5. This CDR3 is 12 amino acids long. The CDR3 protein is CASSRTGVGYTF. CDR3 in DNA: TGTGCCAGCAGCCGTACAGGGGTCGGCTACACCTTC.

This clone was seen a single time. The chain is built from TRBV19 and TRBJ1-5; 8 nucleotides agree with TRBD1. Germline CDR1 and CDR2: LNHDA and SQIVND (reference sequence). V trimming: 5 bases; J trimming: 1 base; junction bases outside the gene matches: 4. This CDR3 region has 15 residues. CDR3: CASSDRGNSNQPQHF. In DNA form, the CDR3 reads TGTGCCAGTAGTGACAGGGGTAACAGCAATCAGCCCCAGCATTTT.

V gene TRBV7-2 combines with J gene TRBJ1-1, with a weak D call TRBD1 (6 bases). The CDR3 totals 13 residues. Germline V gene lookup returns CDR1 SGHTA and CDR2 FQGNSA. V was clipped by 5 bases and J by 2 bases, with 9 bases between them. CDR3 sequence: CASSVGANTEAFF. The DNA for the CDR3 is TGTGCCAGCAGCGTGGGGGCCAACACTGAAGCTTTCTTT.

In DNA, the CDR3 is TGTGCCAGCAGCTTAGGACAGACAGGGTTAAGGGAGACCCAGTACTTC. Its translation: CASSLGQTGLRETQYF. V and J are TRBV7-6 and TRBJ2-5, with 7 bases identical to TRBD1. Germline V CDR1 and CDR2: SGHVS, FNYEAQ. With V trimmed by 1 base and J by 5 bases, 10 bases remained unmatched. The CDR3 is made up of 16 amino acids.

The genes are TRBV6-5 and TRBJ2-3; 13 bases map to TRBD2. There are 16 residues in the CDR3. With 1 base clipped from V and 6 bases from J, the junction kept 4 bases outside the gene matches. Germline V lookup: CDR1 MNHEY, CDR2 SVGAGI. CDR3 nucleotides: TGTGCCAGCAGTTACTTAGGACTAGCGGGAGAGGATACGCAGTATTTT. It yields the protein CASSYLGLAGEDTQYF.

V and J are TRBV19 and TRBJ1-5, with D hard to call. This CDR3 is 14 amino acids long. CDR1 LNHDA and CDR2 SQIVND come from the germline V gene (reference sequence). Trimming stripped 8 bases from V and 4 bases from J, with 15 bases between. The CDR3 DNA sequence: TGTGCCAGTTGTGGGCAGAACTTTAATCAGCCCCAGCATTTT. The encoded protein is CASCGQNFNQPQHF.

V usage is TRBV6-5 and J usage is TRBJ2-7; possibly TRBD2 for D (5 bases). Trimming stripped 11 bases from V and 7 bases from J, with 24 bases between. The CDR3 length is 14 residues. Germline V gene sequence: CDR1 MNHEY, CDR2 SVGAGI. The CDR3 loop is CASAKAGPSGEQYF. The CDR3 coding sequence is TGTGCCTCCGCCAAGGCCGGGCCATCGGGGGAGCAGTACTTC.

In its sample, this clone was seen a few times. The gene calls are TRBV5-1 and TRBJ1-1, with no clear D. V dropped 4 bases and J dropped 4 bases, with 17 bases sitting between them. Germline values: CDR1 SGHRS, CDR2 YFSETQ. This CDR3 is built from 15 residues. The CDR3 region has the DNA TGCGCCAGCAGCCAAAAATCCTCGGAGAGCACTGAAGCTTTCTTT. Translating it yields CASSQKSSESTEAFF.

The chain recombines TRBV5-4 with TRBJ2-2; D is uncertain. The germline CDR1 and CDR2 sequences are SGHNT and YYREEE (reference sequence). V lost 4 bases to trimming and J lost 4 bases, with 5 bases between them. The CDR3 has 12 residues. The CDR3 DNA reads as TGTGCCAGCAGCCCCCGCACCGGGGAGCTGTTTTTT. Translated, it gives CASSPRTGELFF. The complete variable domain, with remaining parts taken from reference TRBV5-4 and TRBJ2-2, reads ETGVTQSPTHLIKTRGQQVTLRCSSQSGHNTVSWYQQALGQGPQFIFQYYREEENGRGNFPPRFSGLQFPNYSSELNVNALELDDSALYLCASSPRTGELFFGEGSRLTVL.

The rearrangement uses TRBV5-4 and TRBJ1-2; D perhaps matches TRBD1 (6 bases). V was clipped by 7 bases and J by 0 bases, with 13 bases between them. The CDR3 sequence is 14 residues long. Germline CDR1 is SGHNT and CDR2 is YYREEE (reference sequence). The CDR3: CASVRGAANYGYTF. The CDR3 coding sequence is TGTGCCAGCGTCCGGGGGGCCGCTAACTATGGCTACACCTTC. The full variable domain, rest sourced from reference TRBV5-4 and TRBJ1-2, is ETGVTQSPTHLIKTRGQQVTLRCSSQSGHNTVSWYQQALGQGPQFIFQYYREEENGRGNFPPRFSGLQFPNYSSELNVNALELDDSALYLCASVRGAANYGYTFGSGTRLTVV.